One sample yielded the 20 T cell receptor beta chains listed below, sequenced in a study of blood T cell repertoires in COVID-19. Only in-frame clones appear in the TCRdb table, and some are missing; sequencing was by immunoSEQ multiplex PCR. The table has under 300,000 clones, about 89% seen once; the top ten hold under 9.5%. The sample consisted of PBMCs or T cells enriched from blood (not recorded which). The source is a man aged 40-55 years who had recovered from COVID-19.

The chain uses TRBV2 and TRBJ2-5, with 7 bases aligning to TRBD1. Per germline, CDR1 SNHLY and CDR2 FYNNEI. There are 15 residues in the CDR3. J lost 3 bases, V lost 1 base, and 5 bases had no gene match. Here the CDR3 reads CASSEERGREETQYF. The CDR3 DNA reads TGTGCCAGCAGTGAAGAAAGGGGGCGCGAAGAGACCCAGTACTTC.

The CDR3 DNA sequence: TGCAGTGCTAGTCCGGGCGGGTGGTACGAGCAGTACTTC. As protein: CSASPGGWYEQYF. The genes are TRBV20-1 and TRBJ2-7, with D tentatively TRBD2 (5 bases). The V and J ends lost 3 bases and 4 bases respectively, with 13 bases between them. Germline CDR1 DFQATT, CDR2 SNEGSKA (reference sequence). This CDR3 region has 13 residues.

CDR3 sequence: CASSQDGGELAGEHEQYF. CDR3 nucleotides: TGCGCCAGCAGCCAAGATGGAGGAGAACTAGCGGGAGAGCACGAGCAGTACTTC. The rearrangement uses TRBV4-3 and TRBJ2-7, with 11 nucleotides matching TRBD2. CDR1 is LGHNA, CDR2 YSLEER, per germline. V shed 0 bases and J 5 bases; nucleotides not matched to a gene: 12. This CDR3 has 18 residues.

J is TRBJ1-3 and V is TRBV7-9; tentatively, D is TRBD1 (6 bases). Per the germline V gene, CDR1 is SEHNR and CDR2 is FQNEAQ (reference sequence). Deletions cut 0 bases from V and 8 bases from J, with 8 bases between. CDR3 length: 13 amino acids. CDR3 nucleotides: TGTGCCAGCAGCTTAGCAGGGGGAGACACCATATATTTT. Translation gives CASSLAGGDTIYF.

The chain carries TRBV21-1 and TRBJ1-2; the DNA was not compared with TRBD1, the D call given in the table. TRBV21-1 has pseudogene status. The CDR3 loop spans 16 amino acids. Here the CDR3 reads CASSSNRDRGSCGYTF. The DNA of the CDR3 is TGTGCCAGCAGCTCAAACCGGGACAGGGGTTCATGTGGCTACACCTTC.

This chain links TRBV18 with TRBJ2-7; 9 bases align to TRBD2. V was clipped by 3 bases and J by 4 bases; unmatched bases: 10. Germline CDR1 is KGHSH and CDR2 is LQKENI. The CDR3 has 16 residues. The CDR3 bases are TGTGCCAGCTCACCGATGGGACTAGCAGGTTCTTACGAGCAGTACTTC. Translating it yields CASSPMGLAGSYEQYF.

The J gene is TRBJ2-7, the V gene TRBV21-1; the D call in the table, TRBD1, was not verified against the DNA. TRBV21-1 is designated a pseudogene. This CDR3 comprises 14 residues. In DNA form, the CDR3 reads TGTGCCAGCAGCATTTTTACAGGATCCTACGAGCAGTACTTC. This translates into CASSIFTGSYEQYF.

The V call is TRBV12-3 or TRBV12-4, the J call TRBJ1-6; 8 bases are shared with TRBD1. The CDR3 sequence is 13 residues long. V was pared by 5 bases and J by 8 bases, with 2 bases of the junction left unmatched. The CDR3 region is CASSQGADSPLHF. In DNA form, the CDR3 reads TGTGCCAGCAGTCAGGGGGCAGATTCACCCCTCCACTTT.

The CDR3 is CASSLFGGTSGSNEQFF. The DNA of the CDR3 is TGTGCCAGCAGCTTATTTGGCGGGACTAGCGGGAGCAATGAGCAGTTCTTC. The chain recombines TRBV7-8 with TRBJ2-1; 14 bases are a match to TRBD2. CDR1 is SGHVS and CDR2 is FQNEAQ in the germline V gene. After removal of 2 bases from V and 6 bases from J, the junction contained 6 bases not matched to a gene. The CDR3 covers 17 residues. Based on the CDR3 plus reference TRBV7-8 and TRBJ2-1, the full variable domain is GAGVSQSPRYKVAKRGQDVALRCDPISGHVSLFWYQQALGQGPEFLTYFQNEAQLDKSGLPSDRFFAERPEGSVSTLKIQRTQQEDSAVYLCASSLFGGTSGSNEQFFGPGTRLTVL.

The chain has TRBV10-1 and TRBJ2-2; 10 nucleotides line up with TRBD2. Germline trimming cut 6 bases from V and 2 bases from J; bases unmatched to any gene: 12. The CDR3 covers 18 residues. Germline CDR1 WNHNN, CDR2 SYGVQD (reference sequence). The CDR3 reads CASSLGQRLAGNTGELFF. DNA for the CDR3: TGCGCCAGCAGCCTGGGACAGCGACTAGCGGGCAACACCGGGGAGCTGTTTTTT.

V gene TRBV3-1 (or the pseudogene TRBV3-2) combines with J gene TRBJ2-7; 7 nucleotides agree with TRBD2. The germline CDR1 and CDR2 sequences are LGHDT and YNNKEL (reference sequence). V trimming: 3 bases; J trimming: 0 bases; junction bases outside the gene matches: 11. The CDR3 is 17 residues long. The CDR3 spells CASSHNPIGGSSYEQYF. DNA of the CDR3: TGTGCCAGCAGCCATAACCCGATTGGCGGGAGCTCCTACGAGCAGTACTTC.

The chain employs TRBV6-5 and TRBJ2-7; TRBD2 matches 7 bases. The CDR3 runs 15 residues. With 0 bases clipped from V and 6 bases from J, the junction kept 8 bases outside the gene matches. CDR1 is MNHEY, CDR2 SVGAGI, per germline. The CDR3 region has the DNA TGTGCCAGCAGTTACTCGACGGGAGGACTGGGCGAGCAGTACTTC. It codes for CASSYSTGGLGEQYF.

The CDR3 DNA sequence: TGTGCCAGCAGCCGCCTACCCCGACAGGGGTCCAGCTCCTACGAGCAGTACTTC. Protein sequence: CASSRLPRQGSSSYEQYF. The gene calls are TRBV3-1 (or the pseudogene TRBV3-2) and TRBJ2-7; 8 bases agree with TRBD1. This CDR3 spans 18 amino acids. The trim removed 4 bases at V and 0 bases at J, leaving 14 bases unmatched. CDR1 and CDR2 from the germline V gene are LGHDT and YNNKEL (reference sequence).

The rearrangement joins TRBV7-8 to TRBJ1-2; D unclear. Germline V lookup: CDR1 SGHVS, CDR2 FQNEAQ. Trimming took 3 bases from V and 0 from J, leaving 8 bases between them. This CDR3 has 14 residues. In nucleotides, the CDR3 is TGTGCCAGCAGCTTCCCAGAAGCTAACTATGGCTACACCTTC. Protein product: CASSFPEANYGYTF.

The chain recombines TRBV2 with TRBJ2-1, with a tentative D call TRBD2 (6 bases). Between the trimmed V and J ends, which lost 6 bases and 8 bases, there was a span of 17 bases. CDR3 length: 14 residues. Per the germline V gene, CDR1 is SNHLY and CDR2 is FYNNEI. The CDR3 reads CASRRRDSVDEQFF. Written as DNA, the CDR3 is TGTGCCAGCAGACGACGGGACTCTGTGGATGAGCAGTTCTTC.

The chain couples TRBV15 to TRBJ2-5, with D possibly TRBD2 on 6 matching bases. V was clipped by 8 bases and J by 2 bases, with 9 bases between them. Germline CDR1 reads LNHNV; CDR2 reads YYDKDF (reference sequence). CDR3 length equals 12 residues. Written as DNA, the CDR3 is TGTGCCACCGCTAGCGTACAAGAGACCCAGTACTTC. Protein product: CATASVQETQYF.

CDR3 amino acids: CASSDRGGNSDTQYF. CDR3 nucleotides: TGTGCCAGCAGTGATCGCGGGGGGAATTCAGATACGCAGTATTTT. This chain connects TRBV6-4 to TRBJ2-3; 8 positions agree with TRBD2. The CDR3 is made up of 15 amino acids. J was trimmed by 4 bases and V by 3 bases; bases with no gene match: 6. Germline lookup yields CDR1 MRHNA and CDR2 SNTAGT.

In this sample, this clone turned up a few times. The chain employs TRBV27 and TRBJ1-5, with TRBD1 as a possible D gene (5 bases). With 4 bases removed from V and 6 bases from J, the gap between germline ends came to 16 bases. Germline V lookup: CDR1 MNHEY, CDR2 SMNVEV (reference sequence). This CDR3 spans 15 amino acids. CDR3 nucleotide sequence: TGTGCCAGCAGTTATATGGGGGGTGCGGGTCAGCCCCAGCATTTT. Protein sequence: CASSYMGGAGQPQHF.

This clone was observed a handful of times. The chain carries TRBV24-1 and TRBJ2-7; 8 positions agree with TRBD2. The CDR3 covers 18 residues. Unmatched junction bases numbered 14, after V lost 2 bases and J lost 3 bases. The V gene's germline CDR1 is KGHDR and CDR2 SFDVKD. DNA of the CDR3: TGTGCCACCAGTGATTCGGGAGGTCTCAGCGGGAGTGTCTACGAGCAGTACTTC. Encoded protein: CATSDSGGLSGSVYEQYF.

The rearrangement links TRBV11-2 to TRBJ1-1, with D possibly TRBD1 on 5 matching bases. Germline CDR1 SGHAT, CDR2 FQNNGV. The CDR3 has 15 amino acids. Between the trimmed V and J ends, which lost 5 bases and 2 bases, there was a span of 15 bases. CDR3 in amino acids: CASSDQGLRNTEAFF. DNA of the CDR3: TGTGCCAGCAGCGACCAGGGACTGAGAAACACTGAAGCTTTCTTT.